These 29 T cell receptor beta chains came from one sample sequenced in a study of cytomegalovirus exposure and HLA in healthy donors (dated by TCRdb to 2015 to 2018). Library construction relied on the immunoSEQ multiplex PCR assay. For the multiplex PCR, a mixture combining 60 forward primers for TCR Vbeta segments and 13 reverse primers for TCR Jbeta segments was used. The table was pulled from immuneACCESS by TCRdb, which kept in-frame rearrangements only. Such tables lose some clones; where checked, under half of the loss comes from unresolved V genes, and the rest has no known cause. For this sample the table gives 150,000 to 200,000 clones, of which about three quarters were detected only once. The top ten hold 2.8% of the sample. The sample taken for sequencing was PBMCs. The receptors originated from a woman under 40 in good health and CMV-seronegative.

This chain links TRBV2 with TRBJ2-7; possible D gene TRBD2, 5 bases. The ends were cut back, 6 bases at V and 0 bases at J, with 9 bases in the middle. The CDR3 has 13 amino acids. Per germline, CDR1 SNHLY and CDR2 FYNNEI. The CDR3 region is CASRAGVSYEQYF. CDR3 DNA: TGTGCCAGCAGGGCCGGGGTCTCCTACGAGCAGTACTTC.

This clone occurred a few times. The V call is TRBV5-4, the J call TRBJ2-1; 7 nucleotides line up with TRBD1. V trimming: 3 bases; J trimming: 3 bases; junction bases outside the gene matches: 6. CDR3 length equals 15 residues. CDR1 and CDR2 (germline): SGHNT, YYREEE (reference sequence). CDR3 in amino acids: CASSSQGVLYNEQFF. As DNA, the CDR3 is TGTGCCAGCAGCTCTCAGGGGGTCCTCTACAATGAGCAGTTCTTC.

This rearrangement joins TRBV9 to TRBJ2-3; D remains unclear. V was clipped by 0 bases and J by 5 bases, with 7 bases between them. CDR1 is SGDLS and CDR2 is YYNGEE in the germline V gene. This CDR3 has 13 residues. In DNA, the CDR3 is TGTGCCAGCAGCGTAGAAGCAGGAGATACGCAGTATTTT. Translated, it gives CASSVEAGDTQYF.

This clone was counted once. This chain links TRBV9 with TRBJ2-7; 7 positions match TRBD2. Germline lookup yields CDR1 SGDLS and CDR2 YYNGEE. Trimming took 2 bases from V and 2 from J; bases not matched to a gene: 4. The CDR3 contains 14 residues. DNA for the CDR3: TGTGCCAGCAGCGTCCGGGACTACCCCTACGAGCAGTACTTC. Residues: CASSVRDYPYEQYF.

This sequence joins TRBV6-6 and TRBJ1-5; D is undetermined. Trimming took off 5 bases at V and 6 bases at J, with 11 bases between the two ends. Germline V gives CDR1 MNHNY, CDR2 SVGAGI (reference sequence). The CDR3 sequence is 13 residues long. The CDR3 DNA is TGTGCCAGCAGTCTGACTCCGGCTCAGCCCCAGCATTTT. As protein: CASSLTPAQPQHF.

The chain is built from TRBV15 and TRBJ2-3, with D perhaps TRBD2 (6 bases). The V end was cut by 5 bases, the J end by 6 bases, with 21 bases between. The CDR3 runs 16 residues. The germline V gene encodes CDR1 LNHNV and CDR2 YYDKDF (reference sequence). The DNA for the CDR3 is TGTGCCACCAGCCGCCCCGGGGCGGGAACGTTTGATACGCAGTATTTT. This translates into CATSRPGAGTFDTQYF.

The genes are TRBV5-4 and TRBJ1-1; weak D call: TRBD1 (6 bases). The CDR3 has 16 amino acids. The germline CDR1 and CDR2 sequences are SGHNT and YYREEE (reference sequence). V was cut by 3 bases and J by 0 bases, with 15 bases left in between. The DNA for the CDR3 is TGTGCCAGCAGCTGGGTGGGGGCCTGGTTGAACACTGAAGCTTTCTTT. This translates into CASSWVGAWLNTEAFF.

This sequence joins TRBV6-1 and TRBJ2-5; no clear D. V shed 2 bases and J shed 1 base, with 8 bases lying between them. CDR3 size: 14 residues. CDR1 and CDR2 from the germline V gene are MNHNS and SASEGT. The CDR3 sequence: CASSESPLQETQYF. The CDR3 DNA follows: TGTGCCAGCAGTGAATCCCCTCTCCAAGAGACCCAGTACTTC.

The chain combines TRBV6-5 with TRBJ2-3, with TRBD1 matching over 8 bases. The CDR3 contains 15 residues. The ends lost 5 bases at V and 11 bases at J; junction bases unmatched: 15. Germline CDR1 reads MNHEY; CDR2 reads SVGAGI. The CDR3: CASSQLDRGAYRQYF. The CDR3 DNA follows: TGTGCCAGCAGTCAACTAGACAGGGGAGCATATAGGCAGTATTTT.

The rearrangement joins TRBV10-3 to TRBJ1-1; TRBD1 aligns across 9 bases. V lost 0 bases to trimming and J lost 5 bases; unmatched junction nucleotides: 7. Germline CDR1 reads ENHRY; CDR2 reads SYGVKD. This CDR3 has 16 amino acids. CDR3 nucleotides: TGTGCCATCAGTGAGTCGATCCCGGACAGGGGAACTGAAGCTTTCTTT. The encoded protein is CAISESIPDRGTEAFF.

This clone showed up just a few times. This rearrangement joins TRBV5-4 to TRBJ1-3; D unclear. This CDR3 spans 16 amino acids. Between the trimmed V and J ends, which lost 1 base and 2 bases, there was a span of 13 bases. The germline V gene encodes CDR1 SGHNT and CDR2 YYREEE (reference sequence). The CDR3 DNA is TGTGCCAGCAGCTTGATCGGGGAGGTTACTGGAAACACCATATATTTT. This sequence encodes CASSLIGEVTGNTIYF.

This rearrangement joins TRBV15 to TRBJ2-4, with D possibly being TRBD2 (5 bases). The germline gives CDR1 LNHNV, CDR2 YYDKDF (reference sequence). The V gene lost 0 bases and the J gene lost 5 bases, with 17 bases spanning the gap. The CDR3 spans 17 residues. CDR3 sequence (DNA): TGTGCCACCAGCAGAGATCGGACCAGAGGGCGGGAAAACATTCAGTACTTC. Protein product: CATSRDRTRGRENIQYF.

The CDR3 DNA reads as TGTGCCAGCAGCCGCGAGGGGGCAGGTACTGGCTACACCTTC. This sequence encodes CASSREGAGTGYTF. This chain connects TRBV7-9 to TRBJ1-2, with 7 bases matching TRBD1. Germline V gene data show CDR1 as SEHNR and CDR2 as FQNEAQ (reference sequence). With V trimmed by 5 bases and J by 7 bases, 10 bases remained unmatched. This CDR3 has 14 amino acids.

This sequence joins TRBV19 and TRBJ2-2, with TRBD1 as a possible D gene (6 bases). The germline V gene has CDR1 LNHDA and CDR2 SQIVND (reference sequence). This CDR3 region has 14 residues. V dropped 5 bases and J dropped 1 base, with 8 bases sitting between them. CDR3 nucleotide sequence: TGTGCCAGTAGTTGGGACAAGAACACCGGGGAGCTGTTTTTT. Translation: CASSWDKNTGELFF.

V and J are TRBV21-1 and TRBJ2-1; TRBD2, as called in the table, went unchecked against the DNA. TRBV21-1 is a recognized pseudogene. CDR3 size: 17 residues. This CDR3 is CASSYRLAGGLYNEQFF. CDR3 DNA: TGTGCCAGCAGCTACCGACTAGCGGGAGGACTCTACAATGAGCAGTTCTTC.

CDR3 sequence reads: CASSLRDTSNEKLFF. DNA of the CDR3: TGTGCCAGCAGTCTCCGGGACACAAGTAATGAAAAACTGTTTTTT. The chain joins TRBV6-6 to TRBJ1-4, with a tentative D call TRBD1 (6 bases). The CDR3 sequence is 15 residues long. Trimming removed 5 bases from V and 4 bases from J, with 14 bases in between. Germline CDR1 is MNHNY and CDR2 is SVGAGI (reference sequence).

The chain is built from TRBV5-1 and TRBJ2-7; 7 bases align to TRBD2. Germline trimming cut 1 base from V and 7 bases from J; bases unmatched to any gene: 11. Per the germline V gene, CDR1 is SGHRS and CDR2 is YFSETQ. The CDR3 totals 15 residues. This CDR3 is CASSLLASGSGEQYF. The CDR3 region has the DNA TGCGCCAGCAGCTTGCTGGCTAGCGGTTCAGGAGAGCAGTACTTC.

This clone showed up just a few times. J is TRBJ1-5 and V is TRBV4-2; D is perhaps TRBD1 (6 bases). Germline V gene lookup returns CDR1 LGHNA and CDR2 YNFKEQ. The CDR3 contains 15 residues. V lost 0 bases and J lost 0, with 6 bases in between. CDR3 in amino acids: CASSQEQGSNQPQHF. The CDR3 DNA reads TGTGCCAGCAGCCAAGAACAGGGTAGCAATCAGCCCCAGCATTTT.

V usage is TRBV4-2 and J usage is TRBJ1-2; D gene ambiguous. CDR3 size: 16 residues. In germline, CDR1 is LGHNA, CDR2 YNFKEQ. V was pared by 1 base and J by 2 bases, with 14 bases between. In nucleotides, the CDR3 is TGTGCCAGCAGCCAAGCCCAACAGCCGACCAACTATGGCTACACCTTC. It yields the protein CASSQAQQPTNYGYTF.

The chain combines TRBV20-1 with TRBJ2-4, with TRBD1 as a possible D gene (5 bases). The CDR3 is 11 residues long. In germline, CDR1 is DFQATT, CDR2 SNEGSKA (reference sequence). Trimming cost V 8 bases and J 8 bases, with 13 bases left between them. The CDR3 sequence: CSTPLGHIQYF. The CDR3, as DNA: TGCAGTACGCCCCTGGGGCACATTCAGTACTTC.

CDR3 sequence: CASSQMVLAGGYEQFF. The CDR3 region has the DNA TGCGCCAGCAGCCAAATGGTACTAGCGGGAGGGTATGAGCAGTTCTTC. V gene TRBV4-1 combines with J gene TRBJ2-1; 13 bases are shared with TRBD2. CDR3 length: 16 amino acids. J gave up 8 bases and V 2 bases, and 6 bases lay outside the gene matches. Germline V CDR1 and CDR2: MGHRA, YSYEKL.

V is TRBV15 and J is TRBJ2-6, with 11 nucleotides matching TRBD2. V was pared by 5 bases and J by 1 base, with 10 bases of the junction left unmatched. Germline CDR1 and CDR2: LNHNV and YYDKDF (reference sequence). This CDR3 has 19 amino acids. The DNA of the CDR3 is TGTGCCACCAGCCATTTAAGACTAGCGGGACTTTCTGGGGCCAACGTCCTGACTTTC. This sequence encodes CATSHLRLAGLSGANVLTF.

The chain recombines TRBV7-5 with TRBJ1-5. TRBV7-5 is termed a pseudogene. This CDR3 region has 16 residues. The CDR3 protein is CVRSFVRDYSNQPQHF. As DNA, the CDR3 is TGTGTCAGAAGCTTTGTGAGGGACTATAGCAATCAGCCCCAGCATTTT.

This sequence joins TRBV5-6 and TRBJ1-1, with D uncertain. This CDR3 is 15 amino acids long. The ends were cut back, 3 bases at V and 4 bases at J, with 16 bases in the middle. Looked up from germline, CDR1 is SGHDT and CDR2 is YYEEEE. Here the CDR3 reads CASSSYTRAGTEAFF. DNA for the CDR3: TGTGCCAGCAGCTCTTACACCCGGGCGGGCACTGAAGCTTTCTTT. The variable domain in full, completed from reference TRBV5-6 and TRBJ1-1, reads DAGVTQSPTHLIKTRGQQVTLRCSPKSGHDTVSWYQQALGQGPQFIFQYYEEEERQRGNFPDRFSGHQFPNYSSELNVNALLLGDSALYLCASSSYTRAGTEAFFGQGTRLTVV.

This chain joins TRBV18 and TRBJ2-7; 13 positions agree with TRBD2. V shed 6 bases and J 0 bases; nucleotides not matched to a gene: 14. CDR1 and CDR2 (germline): KGHSH, LQKENI. The CDR3 contains 19 residues. The CDR3 bases are TGTGCCAGCTCGCGAAACCCGACTAGCGGGGGGCTAAGCTCCTACGAGCAGTACTTC. This codes for CASSRNPTSGGLSSYEQYF.

V gene TRBV28 combines with J gene TRBJ1-1; D ambiguous. The V gene lost 4 bases and the J gene lost 6 bases, with 12 bases spanning the gap. The germline gives CDR1 MDHEN, CDR2 SYDVKM. The CDR3 loop spans 13 amino acids. This CDR3 is CASSYVEIAEAFF. The CDR3 coding sequence is TGTGCCAGCAGTTATGTAGAGATCGCTGAAGCTTTCTTT.

J is TRBJ2-7 and V is TRBV5-5, with D unresolved. This CDR3 is built from 11 residues. Germline V lookup: CDR1 SGHKS, CDR2 YYEKEE (reference sequence). The V and J ends lost 4 bases and 3 bases respectively, with 5 bases between them. The CDR3 is CASSQFYEQYF. CDR3 coding DNA: TGTGCCAGCAGCCAATTCTACGAGCAGTACTTC.

The chain recombines TRBV28 with TRBJ1-2; D is ambiguous. This CDR3 has 12 amino acids. Germline V gene sequence: CDR1 MDHEN, CDR2 SYDVKM. V dropped 8 bases and J dropped 2 bases, with 9 bases sitting between them. The DNA of the CDR3 is TGTGCCAGCGAGGACTTGAACTATGGCTACACCTTC. Encoded protein: CASEDLNYGYTF.

This clone turned up a few times. The rearrangement links TRBV7-2 to TRBJ2-2; D is possibly TRBD2 (6 bases). The germline gives CDR1 SGHTA, CDR2 FQGNSA. V gave up 5 bases and J gave up 7 bases, with 20 bases separating them. This CDR3 is 16 amino acids long. The CDR3 nucleotides read TGTGCCAGCAGCCAAAAGACCGGGAGTTCAGGCGGGGAGCTGTTTTTT. It specifies CASSQKTGSSGGELFF.